Listed below are T cell receptor beta chains from one sample, sequenced in a study of blood T cell repertoires in COVID-19. TCRdb's table, derived via immunoSEQ multiplex PCR, lists solely in-frame clones and lacks some. The sample holds about 110,000 clones, over 70% seen once. Sequencing used peripheral blood. The receptors derive from a man between 50 and 59 years old with acute or convalescent COVID-19. CDR3s include the opening cysteine and the closing phenylalanine or tryptophan. D genes are given only for firm matches. Size values are once, few and many counts, or a class for expanded clones, and some rows have none.

d_call clone_size v_call cdr3_aa
NA NA TRBV5-1 CASSPGQGYTSGLGETQYF
NA once TRBV7-3 CASSLAPRLNTGELFF
TRBD2 NA TRBV7-3 CASSTIPAGGEDTQYF
NA NA TRBV5-1 CASSSRTDLSEQYF
NA few TRBV25-1 CASSDFAGSYNEQFF
TRBD2 NA TRBV10-3 CAISEFGGSHNEQFF
TRBD2 NA TRBV13 CASSLFLAGNGETQYF
NA NA TRBV19 CASTPGGNSYEQYF
NA NA TRBV28 CASRQGSPSNQPQHF
NA NA TRBV5-1 CASSGLPNTEAFF
NA NA TRBV28 CASSLRGTPQPQHF
NA NA TRBV30 CAWSAKGWNNEQFF
TRBD1 once TRBV12-5 CASGWTLNRGSVETQYF
TRBD2 NA TRBV9 CASSASGGQETQYF
NA NA TRBV15 CATSRDTDPSSTDTQYF
NA NA TRBV28 CASYFTAGANYGYTF